Listed here are 19 T cell receptor beta chains from one sample, sequenced in a study of blood T cell repertoires in COVID-19. Some clones are missing from TCRdb's copy, which holds only in-frame ones; the method was immunoSEQ multiplex PCR. The sample includes under 300,000 clones, about 89% seen only once; the top ten take roughly 2.3%. Material for sequencing was peripheral blood. These receptor sequences come from a man in his forties or fifties with acute or convalescent COVID-19.

The chain has TRBV6-5 and TRBJ1-2, with 11 bases that match TRBD1. There are 15 residues in the CDR3. With V trimmed by 8 bases and J by 8 bases, 13 bases remained unmatched. CDR1 and CDR2 (germline): MNHEY, SVGAGI. The CDR3 reads CASRARDRGDKGYTF. The CDR3 DNA sequence: TGTGCCAGCCGAGCCCGGGACAGGGGGGATAAGGGCTACACCTTC.

This chain joins TRBV15 and TRBJ2-5, with D maybe TRBD2 (5 bases). Germline CDR1 reads LNHNV; CDR2 reads YYDKDF (reference sequence). The V gene lost 1 base and the J gene lost 5 bases, with 11 bases spanning the gap. The CDR3 has 14 amino acids. CDR3 DNA: TGTGCCACCAGCAGAGCAGGTTCGGGGGAGACCCAGTACTTC. This translates into CATSRAGSGETQYF. Looking up the rest from reference TRBV15 and TRBJ2-5 gives the full variable domain: DAMVIQNPRYQVTQFGKPVTLSCSQTLNHNVMYWYQQKSSQAPKLLFHYYDKDFNNEADTPDNFQSRRPNTSFCFLDIRSPGLGDTAMYLCATSRAGSGETQYFGPGTRLLVL.

The chain combines TRBV27 with TRBJ2-7, with 8 nucleotides matching TRBD1. Germline trimming cut 4 bases from V and 3 bases from J; bases unmatched to any gene: 5. The length of the CDR3 is 14 residues. Germline values: CDR1 MNHEY, CDR2 SMNVEV (reference sequence). The CDR3 DNA sequence: TGTGCCAGCAGTTATGGACAGGGTTTCTACGAGCAGTACTTC. This codes for CASSYGQGFYEQYF.

This chain links TRBV6-5 with TRBJ1-1; D is undetermined. The CDR3 runs 12 residues. The V gene lost 6 bases and the J gene lost 1 base, with 6 bases spanning the gap. Germline CDR1 is MNHEY and CDR2 is SVGAGI. DNA of the CDR3: TGTGCCAGCAGCGCCAGGAACACTGAAGCTTTCTTT. This gives the protein CASSARNTEAFF.

V gene TRBV9 combines with J gene TRBJ2-7; possible D gene TRBD1, 6 bases. V lost 2 bases, J lost 3 bases, and 15 bases lay in between. CDR3 length: 15 amino acids. CDR1 is SGDLS, CDR2 YYNGEE, per germline. The CDR3 DNA follows: TGTGCCAGCAGCGTGGGGGCGACACCGGGCTACGAGCAGTACTTC. It translates to CASSVGATPGYEQYF.

The rearrangement uses TRBV19 and TRBJ2-3; 9 bases line up with TRBD1. V shed 6 bases and J 3 bases; nucleotides not matched to a gene: 13. Germline CDR1 LNHDA, CDR2 SQIVND (reference sequence). The CDR3 has 17 residues. Here the CDR3 reads CASSERHRGQVTDTQYF. The CDR3 coding sequence is TGTGCCAGTAGCGAACGGCACAGGGGGCAGGTGACAGATACGCAGTATTTT.

The chain is built from TRBV4-1 and TRBJ1-6; D gene uncertain. CDR1 and CDR2 (germline): MGHRA, YSYEKL. The V gene lost 1 base and the J gene lost 9 bases, with 16 bases spanning the gap. The CDR3 extends over 16 amino acids. The CDR3 reads CASSQVFAGVSSPLHF. Here the CDR3 DNA reads TGCGCCAGCAGCCAAGTGTTCGCGGGTGTAAGTTCACCCCTCCACTTT.

The rearrangement links TRBV13 to TRBJ1-1; no clear D. The CDR3 is made up of 13 amino acids. The V and J ends lost 4 bases and 3 bases respectively, with 9 bases between them. CDR1 and CDR2 (germline): PRHDT, FYEKMQ (reference sequence). The CDR3 DNA reads TGTGCCAGCAGCTCCGACTTTTACACTGAAGCTTTCTTT. Protein: CASSSDFYTEAFF.

V and J are TRBV30 and TRBJ1-5; possible D gene TRBD1, 6 bases. Trimming cost V 4 bases and J 3 bases, with 19 bases left between them. This CDR3 region has 16 residues. Germline CDR1 reads GTSNPN; CDR2 reads SVGIG (reference sequence). CDR3 DNA: TGTGCCTGGACCCAGCCCGGGGGGCCGGACAATCAGCCCCAGCATTTT. Translation: CAWTQPGGPDNQPQHF.

This clone was found once. The V gene is TRBV3-1 (or the pseudogene TRBV3-2), the J gene TRBJ2-7, with 8 bases lining up with TRBD2. V lost 1 base and J lost 4; bases outside the gene matches: 6. Per germline, CDR1 LGHDT and CDR2 YNNKEL (reference sequence). CDR3 length: 15 residues. This CDR3 reads CASSQGGSGAYEQYF. The CDR3, as DNA: TGTGCCAGCAGCCAAGGAGGTAGCGGGGCGTACGAGCAGTACTTC.

This chain uses TRBV5-1 with TRBJ2-2; 9 nucleotides align to TRBD1. Trimming at V came to 4 bases and at J to 10 bases, leaving 8 bases not matched to a gene. CDR3 length: 14 amino acids. Germline V gene data show CDR1 as SGHRS and CDR2 as YFSETQ. CDR3 loop: CASSLGQGEAELFF. As DNA, the CDR3 is TGCGCCAGCAGCCTGGGACAGGGTGAGGCGGAGCTGTTTTTT.

The chain employs TRBV18 and TRBJ2-7, with 11 bases that match TRBD1. This CDR3 has 15 residues. V lost 5 bases to trimming and J lost 6 bases; unmatched junction nucleotides: 9. The V gene's germline CDR1 is KGHSH and CDR2 LQKENI. The CDR3 region is CASSSGQGAVSEQYF. The CDR3 DNA follows: TGTGCCAGCTCAAGCGGACAGGGGGCAGTAAGCGAGCAGTACTTC.

The rearrangement links TRBV3-1 (or the pseudogene TRBV3-2) to TRBJ1-3, with 7 nucleotides matching TRBD1. The V gene end was trimmed by 0 bases and the J gene end by 0 bases; junction bases not matched to a gene: 2. The germline V gene has CDR1 LGHDT and CDR2 YNNKEL (reference sequence). The CDR3 loop spans 16 amino acids. The CDR3 nucleotides read TGTGCCAGCAGCCAAGACAGGGGGGTCTCTGGAAACACCATATATTTT. Translation gives CASSQDRGVSGNTIYF.

The chain carries TRBV2 and TRBJ1-1; 8 bases fit TRBD1. Germline CDR1 is SNHLY and CDR2 is FYNNEI. The CDR3 totals 14 residues. Germline trimming cut 6 bases from V and 3 bases from J; bases unmatched to any gene: 6. The CDR3, as DNA: TGTGCCAGCAGAGTCACAGGGGGGTACACTGAAGCTTTCTTT. It is translated as CASRVTGGYTEAFF.

This clone showed up just once. V is TRBV5-1 and J is TRBJ1-2; maybe TRBD1 (6 bases). CDR1 and CDR2 (germline): SGHRS, YFSETQ. This CDR3 comprises 13 residues. V lost 0 bases, J lost 6 bases, and 9 bases lay in between. CDR3 sequence (DNA): TGCGCCAGCAGCTTGGTGGCAGGGGATGGCTACACCTTC. Translating gives CASSLVAGDGYTF.

V gene TRBV5-4 combines with J gene TRBJ2-5; D possibly corresponds to TRBD1 (6 bases). Germline CDR1 and CDR2: SGHNT and YYREEE (reference sequence). The V gene lost 1 base and the J gene lost 5 bases, with 12 bases spanning the gap. This CDR3 comprises 14 residues. The CDR3 DNA sequence: TGTGCCAGCAGCTTGCAGGGGATGGAGGAGACCCAGTACTTC. Amino acid sequence: CASSLQGMEETQYF.

This chain links TRBV6-1 with TRBJ1-4; D may be TRBD1 (6 bases). CDR1 and CDR2 (germline): MNHNS, SASEGT. Trimming stripped 2 bases from V and 7 bases from J, with 17 bases between. This CDR3 comprises 16 residues. This chain's CDR3 is CASSESIQGRSEKLFF. CDR3 nucleotide sequence: TGTGCCAGCAGTGAATCAATCCAGGGGCGTTCTGAAAAACTGTTTTTT.

The gene calls are TRBV19 and TRBJ1-5; TRBD1 agrees at 7 bases. This CDR3 has 16 residues. After removal of 1 base from V and 8 bases from J, the junction contained 11 bases not matched to a gene. Germline lookup yields CDR1 LNHDA and CDR2 SQIVND (reference sequence). As DNA, the CDR3 is TGTGCCAGTAGTATAGGGGGCAGGGGGATAATCAAGCCCCAGCATTTT. It specifies CASSIGGRGIIKPQHF.

This clone was seen a single time. The gene calls are TRBV11-2 and TRBJ2-7, with D possibly matching TRBD1 (6 bases). The CDR3 sequence is 14 residues long. V lost 0 bases and J 7 bases, leaving 13 bases between the germline ends. Looked up from germline, CDR1 is SGHAT and CDR2 is FQNNGV. The CDR3 spells CASSLDRTGREQYF. CDR3 sequence (DNA): TGTGCCAGCAGCTTAGATCGAACAGGGCGGGAGCAGTACTTC.